This entry describes one T cell receptor (beta chain). Its specificity is unknown. The sample is drawn from a study of T cells in localized non-small cell lung cancer. The repertoire was sequenced with immunoSEQ multiplex PCR; TCRdb's copy has only in-frame clones and lacks some. The sample holds fewer than 40,000 clones, 87% seen once. Points from the study as a whole: Detection in adjacent lung was observed for a median roughly 57 of the top 100 tumor clones.

The CDR3 is made up of 14 amino acids. V lost 2 bases to trimming and J lost 2 bases, with 11 bases between them. Germline lookup yields CDR1 SGHDT and CDR2 YYEEEE. The TCR comes from a man aged 40 to 75 with stage III lung adenocarcinoma. Sequencing was performed on peripheral blood mononuclear cells, taken before any cancer treatment. This chain links TRBV5-6 with TRBJ2-7; no reliable D call. In nucleotides, the CDR3 is TGTGCCAGCAGCTTAACGGCAAGGACCTACGAGCAGTACTTC. Protein product: CASSLTARTYEQYF.